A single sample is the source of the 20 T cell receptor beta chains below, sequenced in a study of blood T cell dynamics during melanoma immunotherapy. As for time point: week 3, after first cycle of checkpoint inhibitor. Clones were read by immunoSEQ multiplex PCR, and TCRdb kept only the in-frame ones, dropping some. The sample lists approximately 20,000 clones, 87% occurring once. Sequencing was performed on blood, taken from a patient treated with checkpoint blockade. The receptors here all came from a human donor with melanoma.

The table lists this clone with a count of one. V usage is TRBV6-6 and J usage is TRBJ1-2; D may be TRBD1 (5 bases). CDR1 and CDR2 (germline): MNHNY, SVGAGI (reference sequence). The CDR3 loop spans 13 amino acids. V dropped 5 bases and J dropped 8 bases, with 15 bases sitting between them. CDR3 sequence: CASSPEGAGGYTF. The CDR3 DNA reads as TGTGCCAGCAGTCCCGAGGGCGCAGGGGGCTACACCTTC.

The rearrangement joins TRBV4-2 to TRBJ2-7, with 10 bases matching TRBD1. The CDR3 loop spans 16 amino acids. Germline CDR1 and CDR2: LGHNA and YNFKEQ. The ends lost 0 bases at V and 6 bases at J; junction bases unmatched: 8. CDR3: CASSQETGTGAGEQYF. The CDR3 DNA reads TGTGCCAGCAGCCAAGAAACCGGGACAGGGGCCGGCGAGCAGTACTTC.

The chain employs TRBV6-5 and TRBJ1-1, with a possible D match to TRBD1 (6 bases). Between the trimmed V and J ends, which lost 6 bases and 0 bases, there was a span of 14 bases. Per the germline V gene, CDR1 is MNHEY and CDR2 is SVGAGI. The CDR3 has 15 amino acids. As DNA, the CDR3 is TGTGCCAGCAGCCTCGGGGGGGCCATGAACACTGAAGCTTTCTTT. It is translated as CASSLGGAMNTEAFF.

The CDR3 loop reads CASRSPGAYGYTF. The CDR3 DNA reads TGTGCCAGCAGATCACCGGGCGCCTATGGCTACACCTTC. The chain is built from TRBV6-5 and TRBJ1-2; no clear D gene. Trimming shortened V by 6 bases and J by 4 bases, and 12 bases separated the two germline ends. Germline V lookup: CDR1 MNHEY, CDR2 SVGAGI. The length of the CDR3 is 13 residues.

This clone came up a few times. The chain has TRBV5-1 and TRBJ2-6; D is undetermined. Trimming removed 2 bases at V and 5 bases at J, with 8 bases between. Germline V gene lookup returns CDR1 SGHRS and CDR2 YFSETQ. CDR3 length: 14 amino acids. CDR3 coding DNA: TGCGCCAGCAGCTTCTCACCATGGGCCAACGTCCTGACTTTC. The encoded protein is CASSFSPWANVLTF.

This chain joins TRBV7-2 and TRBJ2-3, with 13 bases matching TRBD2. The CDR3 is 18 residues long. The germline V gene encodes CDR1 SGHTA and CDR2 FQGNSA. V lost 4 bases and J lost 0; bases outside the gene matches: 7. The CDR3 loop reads CASSWRGTSGISTDTQYF. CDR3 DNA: TGTGCCAGCAGCTGGAGGGGGACTAGCGGGATTAGCACAGATACGCAGTATTTT.

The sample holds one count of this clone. The CDR3 DNA sequence: TGCGCCAGCAGCTTGGAACCAGGTGTTGCCTACGAGCAGTACTTC. It yields the protein CASSLEPGVAYEQYF. The chain couples TRBV5-1 to TRBJ2-7; D is ambiguous. The CDR3 runs 15 residues. V was cut by 0 bases and J by 2 bases, with 12 bases left in between. Germline V gene data show CDR1 as SGHRS and CDR2 as YFSETQ.

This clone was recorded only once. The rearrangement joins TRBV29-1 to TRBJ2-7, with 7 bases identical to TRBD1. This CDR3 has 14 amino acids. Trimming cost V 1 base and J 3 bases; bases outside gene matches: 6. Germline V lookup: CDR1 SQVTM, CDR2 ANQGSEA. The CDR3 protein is CSVEAVTGDYEQYF. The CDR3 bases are TGCAGCGTTGAAGCGGTAACAGGGGACTACGAGCAGTACTTC.

CDR3: CASSQDHAAGELFF. CDR3 coding DNA: TGCGCCAGCAGCCAAGATCATGCGGCCGGGGAGCTGTTTTTT. The V call is TRBV4-3, the J call TRBJ2-2; D unresolved. The V end lost 0 bases, the J end lost 6 bases, and 8 bases lay between the germline ends. CDR3 length: 14 residues. Germline V lookup: CDR1 LGHNA, CDR2 YSLEER.

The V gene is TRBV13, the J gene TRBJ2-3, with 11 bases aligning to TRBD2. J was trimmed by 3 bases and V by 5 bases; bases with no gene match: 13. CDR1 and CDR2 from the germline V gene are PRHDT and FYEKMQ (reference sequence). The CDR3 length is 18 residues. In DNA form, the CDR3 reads TGTGCCAGCAGCCGTTCGGGGCTAGCGGGAGGAGGGACAGATACGCAGTATTTT. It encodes CASSRSGLAGGGTDTQYF.

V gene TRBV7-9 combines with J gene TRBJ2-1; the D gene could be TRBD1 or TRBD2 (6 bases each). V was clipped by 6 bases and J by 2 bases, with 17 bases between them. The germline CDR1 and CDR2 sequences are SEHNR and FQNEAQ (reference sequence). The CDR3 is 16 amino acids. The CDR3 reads CASSFVGGGPYNEQFF. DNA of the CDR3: TGTGCCAGCAGTTTCGTCGGAGGGGGGCCCTACAATGAGCAGTTCTTC.

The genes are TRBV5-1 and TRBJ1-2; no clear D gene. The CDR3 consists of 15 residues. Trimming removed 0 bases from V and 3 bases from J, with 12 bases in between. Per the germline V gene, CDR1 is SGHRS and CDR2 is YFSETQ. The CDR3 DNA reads TGCGCCAGCAGCTTGGAACCGGGGTCGTACTATGGCTACACCTTC. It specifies CASSLEPGSYYGYTF.

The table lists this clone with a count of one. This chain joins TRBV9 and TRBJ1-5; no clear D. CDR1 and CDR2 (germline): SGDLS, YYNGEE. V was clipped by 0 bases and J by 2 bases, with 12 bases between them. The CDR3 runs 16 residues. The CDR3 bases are TGTGCCAGCAGCGTAGAAGGTACCCAGGGCAATCAGCCCCAGCATTTT. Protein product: CASSVEGTQGNQPQHF.

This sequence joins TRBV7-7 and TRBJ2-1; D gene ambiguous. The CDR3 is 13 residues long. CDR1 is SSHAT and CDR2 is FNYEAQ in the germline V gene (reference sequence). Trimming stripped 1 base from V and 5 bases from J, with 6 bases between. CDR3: CASSLDGNNEQFF. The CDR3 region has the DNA TGTGCCAGCAGCTTAGATGGGAACAATGAGCAGTTCTTC.

Here the CDR3 DNA reads TGTGCCAGCAGTCCGATGACAGGGTTCGTGACCTACGAGCAGTACTTC. This codes for CASSPMTGFVTYEQYF. V gene TRBV28 combines with J gene TRBJ2-7; 7 bases match TRBD1. Germline-derived CDR1 and CDR2 are MDHEN and SYDVKM. This CDR3 is built from 16 residues. V was clipped by 5 bases and J by 2 bases; unmatched bases: 12.

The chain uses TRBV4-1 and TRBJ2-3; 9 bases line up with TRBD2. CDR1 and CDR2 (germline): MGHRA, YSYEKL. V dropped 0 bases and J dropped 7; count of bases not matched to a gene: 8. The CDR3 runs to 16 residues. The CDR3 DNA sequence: TGCGCCAGCAGCCAAGAGTCTAGCGGGAACCGGAATACGCAGTATTTT. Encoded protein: CASSQESSGNRNTQYF.

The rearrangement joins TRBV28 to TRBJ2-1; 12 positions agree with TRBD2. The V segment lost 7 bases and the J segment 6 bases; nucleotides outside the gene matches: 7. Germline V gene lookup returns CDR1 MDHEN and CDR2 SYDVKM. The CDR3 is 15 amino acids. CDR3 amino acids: CASTKTSGSGNEQFF. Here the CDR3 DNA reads TGTGCCAGCACCAAGACTAGCGGGAGTGGCAATGAGCAGTTCTTC.

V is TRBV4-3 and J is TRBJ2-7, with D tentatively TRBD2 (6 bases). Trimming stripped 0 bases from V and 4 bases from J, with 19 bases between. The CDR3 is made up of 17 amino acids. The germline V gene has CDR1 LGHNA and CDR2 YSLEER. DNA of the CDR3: TGCGCCAGCAGCCAAGATGAACGCAGGGCGGGAAGATACGAGCAGTACTTC. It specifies CASSQDERRAGRYEQYF.

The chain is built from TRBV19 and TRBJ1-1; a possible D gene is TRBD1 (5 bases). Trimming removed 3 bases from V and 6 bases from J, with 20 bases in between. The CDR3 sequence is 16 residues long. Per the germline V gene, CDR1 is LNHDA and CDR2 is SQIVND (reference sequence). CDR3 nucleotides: TGTGCCAGTAGTATGGAAATCCGTCAGGGCGGCCCTGAAGCTTTCTTT. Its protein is CASSMEIRQGGPEAFF.

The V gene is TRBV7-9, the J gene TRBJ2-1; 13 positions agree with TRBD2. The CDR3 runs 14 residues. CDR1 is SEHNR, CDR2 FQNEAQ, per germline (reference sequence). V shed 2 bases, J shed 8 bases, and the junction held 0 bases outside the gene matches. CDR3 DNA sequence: TGTGCCAGCAGCTTAACTAGCGGGAGGGATGAGCAGTTCTTC. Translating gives CASSLTSGRDEQFF.